These 29 T cell receptor beta chains came from one sample sequenced in a study of T cells in Graves' hyperthyroidism and ophthalmopathy. Amplification of TCR beta CDR3 regions used RNA as the template. An initial round of RT-PCR targeting the TCR CDR3 relied on the HTBI primer set. Each CDR3 protein gets one entry after TCRdb re-called the multiplex PCR reads with MiXCR. This sample has approximately 370,000 distinct CDR3 sequences, with just under 15% found just once. Sequenced sample: blood. Every receptor here comes from a woman aged 25 to 39 with Graves' hyperthyroidism.

Ten or more counts support this clonotype. The chain carries TRBV3-1 and TRBJ2-7; TRBD2 matches 14 bases. V lost 2 bases to trimming and J lost 2 bases; unmatched junction nucleotides: 14. Germline CDR1 is LGHDT and CDR2 is YNNKEL (reference sequence). The CDR3 contains 20 residues. The CDR3 region is CASSQIRPGLAGVVPYEQYF. The CDR3 DNA reads TGTGCCAGCAGCCAAATACGCCCGGGACTAGCGGGAGTGGTCCCCTACGAGCAGTACTTC.

This clonotype was counted at least ten times. This rearrangement joins TRBV24-1 to TRBJ1-5, with D perhaps TRBD1 (5 bases). Germline V gene lookup returns CDR1 KGHDR and CDR2 SFDVKD. The CDR3 sequence is 14 residues long. V was trimmed by 3 bases and J by 3 bases, leaving 8 bases between them. CDR3 nucleotide sequence: TGTGCCACCAGTGATCCCGGGGCCAATCAGCCCCAGCATTTT. Amino acids: CATSDPGANQPQHF.

The J gene is TRBJ1-6, the V gene TRBV20-1; D unresolved. CDR3 length: 15 amino acids. Trimming left V 0 bases short and J 0 bases short, with 6 bases between. In germline, CDR1 is DFQATT, CDR2 SNEGSKA (reference sequence). DNA of the CDR3: TGCAGTGCTAGAGAGGAGGGCTCCTATAATTCACCCCTCCACTTT. Its translation: CSAREEGSYNSPLHF.

This clonotype was detected many times. The rearrangement links TRBV28 to TRBJ2-7; D not certain. The germline V gene encodes CDR1 MDHEN and CDR2 SYDVKM. CDR3 length: 13 amino acids. The V gene lost 6 bases and the J gene lost 2 bases, with 11 bases spanning the gap. The CDR3: CASRIGATYEQYF. CDR3 bases: TGTGCCAGCAGAATCGGAGCCACCTACGAGCAGTACTTC.

The table lists this clonotype with a few counts. J is TRBJ1-1 and V is TRBV20-1; D possibly corresponds to TRBD1 (5 bases). Germline CDR1 DFQATT, CDR2 SNEGSKA (reference sequence). The CDR3 extends over 15 amino acids. V was clipped by 5 bases and J by 3 bases, with 19 bases between them. The CDR3 bases are TGCAGTGCTCGGTGGGGCGAAGTGGACGACACTGAAGCTTTCTTT. This sequence encodes CSARWGEVDDTEAFF.

This clonotype has a count of ten or more. The chain combines TRBV28 with TRBJ2-7; 8 bases line up with TRBD2. V was clipped by 7 bases and J by 2 bases; unmatched bases: 7. Germline V gene data show CDR1 as MDHEN and CDR2 as SYDVKM. There are 14 residues in the CDR3. This CDR3 is CASIPGGGTYEQYF. In DNA form, the CDR3 reads TGTGCCAGCATCCCGGGGGGGGGAACCTACGAGCAGTACTTC.

CDR3 protein: CASSLLVGGGYNEQFF. The CDR3 nucleotides read TGTGCCAGCAGCCTATTGGTGGGAGGGGGGTACAATGAGCAGTTCTTC. The chain combines TRBV7-9 with TRBJ2-1; TRBD2 is a possible D gene (7 bases). Germline CDR1 and CDR2: SEHNR and FQNEAQ (reference sequence). Deletions cut 5 bases from V and 4 bases from J, with 18 bases between. The length of the CDR3 is 16 residues.

There are many counts of this clonotype. J is TRBJ2-7 and V is TRBV12-3 or TRBV12-4, with 11 bases matching TRBD2. The CDR3 extends over 14 amino acids. Trimming at V came to 2 bases and at J to 6 bases, leaving 3 bases not matched to a gene. The CDR3, as DNA: TGTGCCAGCAGTTTAACTAGCGGGAGATCCGAGCAGTACTTC. Encoded protein: CASSLTSGRSEQYF.

This clonotype was seen a few times. This chain uses TRBV9 with TRBJ1-3; TRBD1 might be the D (6 bases). Germline lookup yields CDR1 SGDLS and CDR2 YYNGEE. There are 20 residues in the CDR3. V lost 3 bases, J lost 2 bases, and 27 bases lay in between. The CDR3 protein is CASSAEQGYTSMETGNTIYF. In nucleotides, the CDR3 is TGTGCCAGCAGCGCCGAGCAGGGGTACACATCGATGGAGACTGGAAACACCATATATTTT.

This clonotype was detected only a few times. The V call is TRBV6-1, the J call TRBJ1-5; D uncertain. The V end was cut by 10 bases, the J end by 6 bases, with 10 bases between. This CDR3 spans 11 amino acids. In germline, CDR1 is MNHNS, CDR2 SASEGT. The CDR3 region has the DNA TGTGCCAACCTAAAGGGTCAGCCCCAGCATTTT. Its translation: CANLKGQPQHF.

This sequence joins TRBV3-1 and TRBJ2-4; 14 positions agree with TRBD2. Germline V gene lookup returns CDR1 LGHDT and CDR2 YNNKEL (reference sequence). V trimming: 1 base; J trimming: 1 base; junction bases outside the gene matches: 0. CDR3 size: 17 residues. The DNA for the CDR3 is TGTGCCAGCAGCCAAGGGACTAGCGGGAGGGCCAAAAACATTCAGTACTTC. Amino acid sequence: CASSQGTSGRAKNIQYF.

At least ten counts were recorded for this clonotype. This chain connects TRBV4-2 to TRBJ2-5, with no clear D. V lost 0 bases, J lost 4 bases, and 9 bases lay in between. Germline V lookup: CDR1 LGHNA, CDR2 YNFKEQ. CDR3 size: 14 residues. CDR3 DNA: TGTGCCAGCAGCCAAGATTATTGGACAGAGACCCAGTACTTC. It codes for CASSQDYWTETQYF.

This clonotype was counted at least ten times. The chain links TRBV2 to TRBJ1-5; D unresolved. The V gene's germline CDR1 is SNHLY and CDR2 FYNNEI. V lost 5 bases to trimming and J lost 0 bases, with 8 bases between them. The CDR3 runs 14 residues. The CDR3 sequence is CASSMGHSNQPQHF. DNA of the CDR3: TGTGCCAGCAGTATGGGTCATAGCAATCAGCCCCAGCATTTT.

A remark on this clonotype: Being one base from a much bigger clone, this may be a read error. The chain combines TRBV4-1 with TRBJ2-1; 8 nucleotides align to TRBD1. The CDR3 has 15 amino acids. The germline V gene encodes CDR1 MGHRA and CDR2 YSYEKL. Here the CDR3 reads CASGQGTGGRNEQFF. DNA for the CDR3: TGCGCCAGCGGCCAAGGGACAGGAGGAAGGAATGAGCAGTTCTTC.

This clonotype was recorded many times. The V gene is TRBV6-1, the J gene TRBJ2-3; 7 bases fit TRBD2. The germline gives CDR1 MNHNS, CDR2 SASEGT. With 6 bases clipped from V and 5 bases from J, the junction kept 11 bases outside the gene matches. The CDR3 sequence is 15 residues long. The CDR3 protein is CASRSLAGAQDTQYF. The CDR3 region has the DNA TGTGCCAGCAGATCTCTCGCGGGAGCACAAGATACGCAGTATTTT.

This clonotype has only a few counts. This chain joins TRBV4-2 and TRBJ2-1, with 8 bases matching TRBD1. In germline, CDR1 is LGHNA, CDR2 YNFKEQ. V lost 1 base and J lost 0; bases outside the gene matches: 5. The CDR3 is 17 residues long. As DNA, the CDR3 is TGTGCCAGCAGCCAAGCAAGGACAGGGCCCTCCTACAATGAGCAGTTCTTC. Translated, it gives CASSQARTGPSYNEQFF.

There are a few counts of this clonotype. The genes are TRBV7-2 and TRBJ2-2, with D possibly matching TRBD2 (5 bases). Trimming took off 5 bases at V and 1 base at J, with 14 bases between the two ends. CDR1 and CDR2 (germline): SGHTA, FQGNSA. The CDR3 runs 16 residues. The CDR3 DNA reads as TGTGCCAGCAGCCCGACCCCCGCGGGGAACACCGGGGAGCTGTTTTTT. Protein sequence: CASSPTPAGNTGELFF.

The chain combines TRBV28 with TRBJ1-5; D is unclear. The ends were cut back, 3 bases at V and 2 bases at J, with 8 bases in the middle. The CDR3 extends over 14 amino acids. Germline CDR1 reads MDHEN; CDR2 reads SYDVKM. CDR3 nucleotides: TGTGCCAGCAGTTTCGGCAGCGGCAATCAGCCCCAGCATTTT. Protein: CASSFGSGNQPQHF. The full variable domain, in which reference TRBV28 and TRBJ1-5 provide the parts outside the CDR3, is DVKVTQSSRYLVKRTGEKVFLECVQDMDHENMFWYRQDPGLGLRLIYFSYDVKMKEKGDIPEGYSVSREKKERFSLILESASTNQTSMYLCASSFGSGNQPQHFGDGTRLSIL.

This clonotype has at least ten counts. The CDR3, as DNA: TGTGCCAGCAGCCAAGATTTAGAAGCGGGCCCCTACGAGCAGTACTTC. Encoded protein: CASSQDLEAGPYEQYF. The chain uses TRBV3-1 and TRBJ2-7; maybe TRBD2 (6 bases). V was trimmed by 0 bases and J by 2 bases, leaving 14 bases between them. Germline-derived CDR1 and CDR2 are LGHDT and YNNKEL (reference sequence). The CDR3 spans 16 residues.

This clonotype has ten or more counts. V usage is TRBV27 and J usage is TRBJ2-1; maybe TRBD2 (6 bases). This CDR3 is 16 amino acids long. V lost 1 base, J lost 1 base, and 11 bases lay in between. Germline CDR1 reads MNHEY; CDR2 reads SMNVEV (reference sequence). For the CDR3, the DNA is TGTGCCAGCAGTTTATTGGGGGGTAGGTCCTACAATGAGCAGTTCTTC. Translated: CASSLLGGRSYNEQFF.

This clonotype was seen at least ten times. The rearrangement links TRBV7-2 to TRBJ2-3; 7 positions agree with TRBD1. The V gene's germline CDR1 is SGHTA and CDR2 FQGNSA. Trimming took 10 bases from V and 0 from J; bases not matched to a gene: 10. This CDR3 has 15 residues. As DNA, the CDR3 is TGTGCCAATATCTACCCGACAGGGAGCACAGATACGCAGTATTTT. Its protein product is CANIYPTGSTDTQYF.

This clonotype was seen repeatedly, ten times or more. The V and J genes are TRBV5-1 and TRBJ2-7; TRBD1 matches at 7 bases. Unmatched junction bases numbered 14, after V lost 4 bases and J lost 4 bases. The CDR3 consists of 16 residues. Germline V CDR1 and CDR2: SGHRS, YFSETQ. CDR3 sequence reads: CASSPISAGTEYEQYF. For the CDR3, the DNA is TGCGCCAGCAGCCCTATCTCGGCCGGGACAGAATACGAGCAGTACTTC. Drawing the rest from reference TRBV5-1 and TRBJ2-7, the complete variable domain is KAGVTQTPRYLIKTRGQQVTLSCSPISGHRSVSWYQQTPGQGLQFLFEYFSETQRNKGNFPGRFSGRQFSNSRSEMNVSTLELGDSALYLCASSPISAGTEYEQYFGPGTRLTVT.

The chain carries TRBV2 and TRBJ2-1; 12 nucleotides match TRBD2. V lost 10 bases, J lost 9 bases, and 13 bases stayed unmatched. CDR3 length: 15 amino acids. The germline V gene has CDR1 SNHLY and CDR2 FYNNEI. The CDR3 is CATVRLAGAPGEQFF. CDR3 in DNA: TGTGCCACCGTGCGACTAGCGGGAGCGCCAGGTGAGCAGTTCTTC.

This clonotype was counted at least ten times. The V gene is TRBV12-3 or TRBV12-4, the J gene TRBJ2-7, with unresolved D. The CDR3 contains 15 residues. Trimming took off 5 bases at V and 3 bases at J, with 17 bases between the two ends. As DNA, the CDR3 is TGTGCCAGCAGTCCAATACTGTCCAGTGGCTACGAGCAGTACTTC. This encodes CASSPILSSGYEQYF.

The rearrangement joins TRBV5-5 to TRBJ2-7; D tentatively fits TRBD1 or TRBD2 (5 bases each). Trimming took off 4 bases at V and 2 bases at J, with 13 bases between the two ends. This CDR3 has 14 residues. Germline-derived CDR1 and CDR2 are SGHKS and YYEKEE (reference sequence). CDR3 protein: CASSKGDGTYEQYF. The CDR3 DNA reads TGTGCCAGCAGCAAAGGGGACGGAACCTACGAGCAGTACTTC.

This clonotype was counted between two and nine times. The rearrangement joins TRBV19 to TRBJ2-7, with 11 nucleotides matching TRBD2. The CDR3 spans 15 residues. Germline trimming cut 6 bases from V and 1 base from J; bases unmatched to any gene: 5. The germline CDR1 and CDR2 sequences are LNHDA and SQIVND (reference sequence). This chain's CDR3 is CASRLAGVGSYEQYF. In DNA, the CDR3 is TGTGCCAGTAGACTAGCGGGAGTCGGATCCTACGAGCAGTACTTC.

This clonotype was counted at least ten times. The chain couples TRBV18 to TRBJ2-1; 7 nucleotides align to TRBD1. V lost 4 bases to trimming and J lost 15 bases; unmatched junction nucleotides: 9. In germline, CDR1 is KGHSH, CDR2 LQKENI. The CDR3 loop spans 12 amino acids. DNA of the CDR3: TGTGCCAGCTCACGGAGAGAAGGGGGCCTGTTCTTC. Translating it yields CASSRREGGLFF.

This chain uses TRBV3-1 with TRBJ2-5, with 10 bases lining up with TRBD2. After removal of 4 bases from V and 7 bases from J, the junction contained 3 bases not matched to a gene. The CDR3 consists of 13 residues. Germline V gene data show CDR1 as LGHDT and CDR2 as YNNKEL (reference sequence). CDR3 protein: CASSRRTSGTQYF. The CDR3 DNA reads TGTGCCAGCAGCCGGAGGACTAGCGGGACCCAGTACTTC.

This clonotype has a handful of counts. As DNA, the CDR3 is TGTGCCAGCAGCCACATACAGGGGAGTCTAGCCAAAAACATTCAGTACTTC. Translating gives CASSHIQGSLAKNIQYF. The chain employs TRBV3-1 and TRBJ2-4, with 7 positions matching TRBD1. V was clipped by 3 bases and J by 0 bases; unmatched bases: 8. Germline V gives CDR1 LGHDT, CDR2 YNNKEL (reference sequence). There are 17 residues in the CDR3.